The 27 T cell receptor beta chains presented below share a single source sample, sequenced in a study of response to subunit inactivated influenza vaccine. One entry per CDR3 protein results from TCRdb running MiXCR on the RT-PCR reads. The sample holds 540,000 or so distinct CDR3 sequences, approximately 12% seen once. The sample in question was PBMCs from blood, obtained more than 35 days after vaccination. Receptors originate from a man in his fifties who received an inactivated influenza vaccine.

The gene calls are TRBV7-2 and TRBJ2-5; 10 nucleotides agree with TRBD2. Germline values: CDR1 SGHTA, CDR2 FQGNSA. V dropped 6 bases and J dropped 4; count of bases not matched to a gene: 8. The CDR3 extends over 15 amino acids. In DNA form, the CDR3 reads TGTGCCAGCAGAGGCGGGTCTAGCGGGGGAGAGACCCAGTACTTC. The encoded protein is CASRGGSSGGETQYF.

The rearrangement uses TRBV20-1 and TRBJ2-1; 8 bases are shared with TRBD2. This CDR3 comprises 16 residues. V dropped 3 bases and J dropped 7; count of bases not matched to a gene: 14. Germline V gives CDR1 DFQATT, CDR2 SNEGSKA (reference sequence). Here the CDR3 reads CSARLIGAGAANEQFF. In nucleotides, the CDR3 is TGCAGTGCTAGGCTAATTGGAGCGGGAGCGGCGAATGAGCAGTTCTTC.

The table lists this clonotype with a few counts. This chain connects TRBV25-1 to TRBJ2-5; D call uncertain. Germline CDR1 is MGHDK and CDR2 is SYGVNS. This CDR3 has 12 amino acids. V shed 3 bases and J shed 9 bases, with 11 bases lying between them. CDR3 in DNA: TGTGCCAGCAGTGAGAATGGTCCACCCCAGTACTTC. Amino acids: CASSENGPPQYF.

The chain employs TRBV2 and TRBJ1-5; D might be TRBD1 (5 bases). This CDR3 is built from 15 residues. V dropped 6 bases and J dropped 6 bases, with 18 bases sitting between them. Germline assignment: CDR1 SNHLY and CDR2 FYNNEI. This CDR3 is CASSASGRRGQPQHF. DNA of the CDR3: TGTGCCAGCAGCGCTTCGGGCAGAAGGGGTCAGCCCCAGCATTTT.

Many counts were recorded for this clonotype. The V gene is TRBV5-1, the J gene TRBJ1-1; D not certain. The CDR3 has 14 residues. Germline-derived CDR1 and CDR2 are SGHRS and YFSETQ. Trimming cost V 1 base and J 3 bases, with 10 bases left between them. This CDR3 reads CASSLIGEDTEAFF. CDR3 nucleotide sequence: TGCGCCAGCAGCTTGATTGGGGAGGACACTGAAGCTTTCTTT.

This clonotype has more than one count but fewer than ten. V is TRBV20-1 and J is TRBJ1-1; D ambiguous. The CDR3 is made up of 12 amino acids. The germline V gene has CDR1 DFQATT and CDR2 SNEGSKA (reference sequence). Trimming shortened V by 8 bases and J by 0 bases, and 10 bases separated the two germline ends. CDR3 amino acids: CSPGRLNTEAFF. Written as DNA, the CDR3 is TGCAGTCCAGGACGTTTGAACACTGAAGCTTTCTTT.

This clonotype was counted a few times. The chain is built from TRBV7-2 and TRBJ2-5; 8 bases map to TRBD2. With V trimmed by 5 bases and J by 3 bases, 5 bases remained unmatched. This CDR3 spans 14 amino acids. Germline lookup yields CDR1 SGHTA and CDR2 FQGNSA. The CDR3 DNA follows: TGTGCCAGCAGCACGTTAGCGGGAAAAGAGACCCAGTACTTC. Translation: CASSTLAGKETQYF.

This clonotype was counted only a few times. This sequence joins TRBV6-2 or TRBV6-3 and TRBJ1-1; 7 bases agree with TRBD1. The CDR3 totals 18 residues. Germline V gives CDR1 MNHEY, CDR2 SVGEGT. J gave up 1 base and V 5 bases, and 16 bases lay outside the gene matches. CDR3 nucleotide sequence: TGTGCCAGCAGTCTACCTTCTTTCTCCGACAGGGAGAACACTGAAGCTTTCTTT. This gives the protein CASSLPSFSDRENTEAFF.

This clonotype was seen a handful of times. The chain couples TRBV7-9 to TRBJ2-4; D is possibly TRBD2 (5 bases). The CDR3 loop spans 13 amino acids. Looked up from germline, CDR1 is SEHNR and CDR2 is FQNEAQ (reference sequence). Trimming took off 5 bases at V and 9 bases at J, with 14 bases between the two ends. CDR3 protein: CASSPGLVGIQYF. The CDR3 nucleotides read TGTGCCAGCAGCCCTGGACTGGTTGGCATTCAGTACTTC.

V is TRBV30 and J is TRBJ2-1, with a weak D call TRBD2 (5 bases). CDR3 length equals 14 residues. V was trimmed by 0 bases and J by 1 base, leaving 7 bases between them. From germline, CDR1 is GTSNPN and CDR2 SVGIG (reference sequence). The CDR3 coding sequence is TGTGCCTGGAGTGTCGCGGGTTCCTACAATGAGCAGTTCTTC. This gives the protein CAWSVAGSYNEQFF.

The V call is TRBV7-9, the J call TRBJ2-2; D unresolved. The CDR3 has 14 amino acids. With 3 bases removed from V and 7 bases from J, the gap between germline ends came to 12 bases. In germline, CDR1 is SEHNR, CDR2 FQNEAQ (reference sequence). The DNA for the CDR3 is TGTGCCAGCAGCTTGGTCCCCAGGAGCGGGGAGCTGTTTTTT. Its protein product is CASSLVPRSGELFF.

This clonotype showed up many times. V gene TRBV12-3 or TRBV12-4 combines with J gene TRBJ2-3; D is uncertain. This CDR3 comprises 12 residues. The germline V and J ends were trimmed by 2 bases and 5 bases, with 5 bases remaining between them. CDR3 nucleotides: TGTGCCAGCAGTTTAAACGGAGATACGCAGTATTTT. Protein: CASSLNGDTQYF.

This clonotype appeared many times. The V gene is TRBV7-9, the J gene TRBJ2-1, with D tentatively TRBD2 (6 bases). Germline lookup yields CDR1 SEHNR and CDR2 FQNEAQ (reference sequence). CDR3 length: 13 residues. Deletions cut 5 bases from V and 8 bases from J, with 13 bases between. In DNA, the CDR3 is TGTGCCAGCAGCCCATCATGGGGGGATGAGCAGTTCTTC. Encoded protein: CASSPSWGDEQFF.

The count of this clonotype is one. The CDR3 DNA follows: TGTGCCAGCAGCTACCTCTGGGGGCGGGAAAACACCGGGGAGCTGTTTTTT. Protein: CASSYLWGRENTGELFF. The rearrangement links TRBV28 to TRBJ2-2; tentatively, D is TRBD1 or TRBD2 (6 bases each). Germline values: CDR1 MDHEN, CDR2 SYDVKM. CDR3 length equals 17 residues. Trimming pared 6 bases from V and 2 bases from J, leaving 19 bases between.

This clonotype occurred many times. The V call is TRBV5-1, the J call TRBJ2-7, with D unclear. Germline values: CDR1 SGHRS, CDR2 YFSETQ. The CDR3 loop spans 15 amino acids. Trimming shortened V by 1 base and J by 3 bases, and 14 bases separated the two germline ends. Written as DNA, the CDR3 is TGCGCCAGCAGCTTGCTCCCATTCGCAGGCTACGAGCAGTACTTC. It yields the protein CASSLLPFAGYEQYF.

This clonotype appeared a few times. The chain combines TRBV7-2 with TRBJ2-7; 7 bases are shared with TRBD2. This CDR3 is 15 amino acids long. CDR1 is SGHTA, CDR2 FQGNSA, per germline. With V trimmed by 2 bases and J by 1 base, 5 bases remained unmatched. The CDR3: CASSLMLAVSYEQYF. CDR3 bases: TGTGCCAGCAGCTTAATGCTAGCGGTTTCCTACGAGCAGTACTTC.

In this sample, this clonotype turned up a few times. CDR3 in amino acids: CASSLGGVGDQPQHF. The CDR3 bases are TGCGCCAGCAGCTTGGGGGGAGTCGGGGATCAGCCCCAGCATTTT. The chain joins TRBV5-1 to TRBJ1-5, with no clear D. The length of the CDR3 is 15 residues. Looked up from germline, CDR1 is SGHRS and CDR2 is YFSETQ. The V and J ends lost 0 bases and 5 bases respectively, with 12 bases between them.

This clonotype came up a few times. The chain carries TRBV2 and TRBJ1-1; D is ambiguous. Germline V gene lookup returns CDR1 SNHLY and CDR2 FYNNEI. The CDR3 extends over 14 amino acids. V was trimmed by 7 bases and J by 5 bases, leaving 17 bases between them. CDR3 sequence (DNA): TGTGCCAGCACTAGCGTTTATACCCCTACTGAAGCTTTCTTT. It is translated as CASTSVYTPTEAFF.

This rearrangement joins TRBV30 to TRBJ1-2; a weak D match, TRBD1 (6 bases). This CDR3 contains 13 residues. Germline CDR1 reads GTSNPN; CDR2 reads SVGIG (reference sequence). Deletions cut 5 bases from V and 7 bases from J, with 17 bases between. CDR3 sequence: CAWLWSGVRGYTF. The CDR3 DNA reads TGTGCCTGGCTGTGGTCAGGGGTACGTGGCTACACCTTC.

This clonotype has only a few counts. V gene TRBV4-1 combines with J gene TRBJ1-1; no firm D call. The ends were cut back, 1 base at V and 2 bases at J, with 14 bases in the middle. Germline lookup yields CDR1 MGHRA and CDR2 YSYEKL. The CDR3 length is 16 residues. Here the CDR3 reads CASSQGSVRLNTEAFF. CDR3 nucleotides: TGCGCCAGCAGCCAAGGGTCGGTTCGTCTTAACACTGAAGCTTTCTTT.

The chain is built from TRBV5-1 and TRBJ2-1; 10 bases align to TRBD2. Looked up from germline, CDR1 is SGHRS and CDR2 is YFSETQ. This CDR3 region has 15 residues. V dropped 5 bases and J dropped 2; count of bases not matched to a gene: 4. The CDR3 region is CASRLAGGTYNEQFF. The CDR3 DNA is TGCGCCAGCAGATTAGCGGGGGGTACCTACAATGAGCAGTTCTTC.

This clonotype was detected a few times. The chain joins TRBV20-1 to TRBJ1-5; tentatively, D is TRBD1 (5 bases). This CDR3 comprises 14 residues. Germline V CDR1 and CDR2: DFQATT, SNEGSKA (reference sequence). Deletions cut 3 bases from V and 4 bases from J, with 13 bases between. The CDR3 nucleotides read TGCAGTGCTAGTAGGGGAAATCGGAATCAGCCCCAGCATTTT. Its protein is CSASRGNRNQPQHF.

The chain employs TRBV10-3 and TRBJ2-7; TRBD1 matches 8 bases. This CDR3 has 14 residues. The V segment lost 6 bases and the J segment 6 bases; nucleotides outside the gene matches: 10. Germline CDR1 and CDR2: ENHRY and SYGVKD. CDR3 sequence (DNA): TGTGCCATCAGCGAAAGACAGGGGCCTCTCGAGCAGTACTTC. This translates into CAISERQGPLEQYF.

CDR3 sequence: CASSYRSRGNEQFF. The CDR3 DNA reads as TGTGCCAGCAGTTACAGGTCCAGGGGCAATGAGCAGTTCTTC. The V gene is TRBV6-2 or TRBV6-3, the J gene TRBJ2-1; possibly TRBD1 for D (6 bases). Per germline, CDR1 MNHEY and CDR2 SVGEGT. The V gene lost 2 bases and the J gene lost 6 bases, with 11 bases spanning the gap. The CDR3 is 14 residues long.

This clonotype was counted a few times. This sequence joins TRBV9 and TRBJ2-2; D uncertain. The CDR3 is 12 amino acids. Germline CDR1 is SGDLS and CDR2 is YYNGEE. V was pared by 0 bases and J by 6 bases, with 3 bases between. CDR3 bases: TGTGCCAGCAGCGTAGTAGCCGGGGAGCTGTTTTTT. Protein sequence: CASSVVAGELFF.

The chain recombines TRBV20-1 with TRBJ2-3; TRBD2 might be the D (6 bases). Between the trimmed V and J ends, which lost 1 base and 2 bases, there was a span of 10 bases. Germline lookup yields CDR1 DFQATT and CDR2 SNEGSKA (reference sequence). The CDR3 is 14 residues long. The CDR3 region has the DNA TGCAGTGCTAGAGCGGCGGGGCCCACAGATACGCAGTATTTT. Translation: CSARAAGPTDTQYF.

The sample holds a few counts of this clonotype. The J gene is TRBJ1-1, the V gene TRBV5-1, with 7 nucleotides matching TRBD1. V trimming: 2 bases; J trimming: 1 base; junction bases outside the gene matches: 5. The CDR3 has 15 residues. Germline V gene sequence: CDR1 SGHRS, CDR2 YFSETQ. CDR3 bases: TGCGCCAGCAGCTTACGGACAGGAGCGAACACTGAAGCTTTCTTT. This codes for CASSLRTGANTEAFF.